One and the same sample provided the 18 T cell receptor beta chains below, sequenced in a study of blood T cell repertoires in COVID-19. Sequencing used immunoSEQ multiplex PCR; TCRdb keeps in-frame clones, though not all of them. The sample contains 200,000 to 250,000 clones, 82% of which appear only once. Sequences were obtained from PBMCs or T cells enriched from blood (not recorded which). The receptors derive from a woman aged 55 to 70 who had recovered from COVID-19.

The rearrangement joins TRBV6-1 to TRBJ1-2; 11 bases agree with TRBD1. The ends lost 4 bases at V and 5 bases at J; junction bases unmatched: 12. CDR3 length: 17 amino acids. The germline CDR1 and CDR2 sequences are MNHNS and SASEGT. CDR3 DNA sequence: TGTGCCAGCAGTGCACTGCAAGGGACAGGGGGAAGGTATGGCTACACCTTC. Protein product: CASSALQGTGGRYGYTF.

The V call is TRBV30, the J call TRBJ2-1; 10 bases match TRBD2. V lost 6 bases to trimming and J lost 4 bases; unmatched junction nucleotides: 6. Germline V gene lookup returns CDR1 GTSNPN and CDR2 SVGIG (reference sequence). The length of the CDR3 is 14 residues. The CDR3 spells CACRTSGAYNEQFF. The CDR3 region has the DNA TGTGCCTGCAGAACTAGCGGGGCGTACAATGAGCAGTTCTTC. The complete variable domain, with remaining parts taken from reference TRBV30 and TRBJ2-1, reads SQTIHQWPATLVQPVGSPLSLECTVEGTSNPNLYWYRQAAGRGLQLLFYSVGIGQISSEVPQNLSASRPQDRQFILSSKKLLLSDSGFYLCACRTSGAYNEQFFGPGTRLTVL.

This chain connects TRBV2 to TRBJ2-7; TRBD1 or TRBD2 may be the D gene (10 bases each). Looked up from germline, CDR1 is SNHLY and CDR2 is FYNNEI. There are 18 residues in the CDR3. V lost 7 bases, J lost 3 bases, and 28 bases lay in between. The CDR3 region has the DNA TGTGCCAGCACGGCCGGGACAGGGGCCCTAGCGGGGGTCTACGAGCAGTACTTC. Protein sequence: CASTAGTGALAGVYEQYF.

This clone was recorded once. This chain joins TRBV12-3 or TRBV12-4 and TRBJ1-2; D not certain. The CDR3 sequence is 12 residues long. V lost 6 bases, J lost 4 bases, and 9 bases lay in between. The CDR3 loop is CASSTAIYGYTF. CDR3 sequence (DNA): TGTGCCAGCAGCACAGCTATCTATGGCTACACCTTC.

V is TRBV6-5 and J is TRBJ1-1, with D uncertain. The CDR3 loop spans 12 amino acids. Trimming took off 6 bases at V and 3 bases at J, with 8 bases between the two ends. Germline CDR1 and CDR2: MNHEY and SVGAGI. In nucleotides, the CDR3 is TGTGCCAGCAGCCGCCAGGACACTGAAGCTTTCTTT. It translates to CASSRQDTEAFF.

This clone was recorded once. The genes are TRBV11-2 and TRBJ2-7, with TRBD1 matching over 8 bases. The CDR3 is 17 amino acids. V was pared by 0 bases and J by 3 bases, with 10 bases of the junction left unmatched. Germline lookup yields CDR1 SGHAT and CDR2 FQNNGV. As DNA, the CDR3 is TGTGCCAGCAGCTTAGAGGTCCGCCGGACAGGGTACTACGAGCAGTACTTC. Encoded protein: CASSLEVRRTGYYEQYF.

The chain joins TRBV11-1 to TRBJ2-2, with D possibly TRBD2 on 7 matching bases. The ends were cut back, 3 bases at V and 5 bases at J, with 13 bases in the middle. Germline V gene data show CDR1 as SGHAT and CDR2 as FQDESV (reference sequence). This CDR3 contains 15 residues. CDR3: CASSLGRGRTGELFF. The CDR3 DNA is TGTGCCAGCAGCTTGGGGCGGGGGCGGACCGGGGAGCTGTTTTTT.

CDR3 protein: CASTEEGQGGTGELFF. CDR3 bases: TGTGCCAGCACCGAGGAAGGGCAGGGTGGCACCGGGGAGCTGTTTTTT. The chain joins TRBV2 to TRBJ2-2; TRBD1 is a possible D gene (5 bases). The CDR3 has 16 residues. The germline V gene encodes CDR1 SNHLY and CDR2 FYNNEI. Trimming cost V 7 bases and J 4 bases, with 19 bases left between them. Full variable domain (missing parts from reference TRBV2 and TRBJ2-2): EPEVTQTPSHQVTQMGQEVILRCVPISNHLYFYWYRQILGQKVEFLVSFYNNEISEKSEIFDDQFSVERPDGSNFTLKIRSTKLEDSAMYFCASTEEGQGGTGELFFGEGSRLTVL.

The V and J genes are TRBV19 and TRBJ2-1, with 11 bases that match TRBD2. The V and J ends lost 7 bases and 6 bases, in that order; junction bases with no gene match: 11. The CDR3 has 16 amino acids. Germline-derived CDR1 and CDR2 are LNHDA and SQIVND (reference sequence). The CDR3 bases are TGTGCCAGTAAGGCTTCGGGACTAGCGGAGCCCAATGAGCAGTTCTTC. This codes for CASKASGLAEPNEQFF.

This sequence joins TRBV27 and TRBJ1-2, with D perhaps matching TRBD1 (6 bases). Deletions cut 6 bases from V and 8 bases from J, with 16 bases between. This CDR3 contains 13 residues. Germline V gene sequence: CDR1 MNHEY, CDR2 SMNVEV (reference sequence). Written as DNA, the CDR3 is TGTGCCAGCAGAACAGGGACACGGGGAGGCTACACCTTC. Translation gives CASRTGTRGGYTF.

CDR3 bases: TGCGCCAGCAGCTTAGACCCGGGACAGAGAAATTCACCCCTCCACTTT. It translates to CASSLDPGQRNSPLHF. V is TRBV5-1 and J is TRBJ1-6, with 7 bases identical to TRBD1. Per germline, CDR1 SGHRS and CDR2 YFSETQ. V lost 2 bases, J lost 7 bases, and 9 bases stayed unmatched. The CDR3 is 16 residues long.

V gene TRBV10-2 combines with J gene TRBJ1-6, with D perhaps TRBD1 (5 bases). Germline CDR1 is WSHSY and CDR2 is SAAADI. V shed 8 bases and J shed 7 bases, with 15 bases lying between them. The length of the CDR3 is 14 residues. This chain's CDR3 is CASWLGATNSPLHF. As DNA, the CDR3 is TGCGCCAGCTGGTTAGGGGCCACAAATTCACCCCTCCACTTT.

This chain links TRBV30 with TRBJ1-2; TRBD1 is a possible D gene (6 bases). The germline CDR1 and CDR2 sequences are GTSNPN and SVGIG (reference sequence). The CDR3 is 12 amino acids. V dropped 1 base and J dropped 6 bases, with 9 bases sitting between them. The CDR3 sequence is CAWSEQGHGYTF. Written as DNA, the CDR3 is TGTGCCTGGAGTGAACAGGGACATGGCTACACCTTC.

V usage is TRBV12-1 and J usage is TRBJ2-7; the table's D call, TRBD1, was not checked against the DNA. TRBV12-1 is a pseudogene. The CDR3 extends over 11 amino acids. Written as DNA, the CDR3 is TGTGCCAGCAGCCCAGTTTACGAGCAGTACTTC. Protein sequence: CASSPVYEQYF.

The chain carries TRBV6-1 and TRBJ1-5; D unclear. V shed 0 bases and J shed 11 bases, with 11 bases lying between them. Germline V CDR1 and CDR2: MNHNS, SASEGT. The CDR3 runs to 13 residues. DNA for the CDR3: TGTGCCAGCAGTGAAGCTCATCGCCAGGCCCAGCATTTT. It codes for CASSEAHRQAQHF.

With regard to this clone: Other DNA sequences in the same sample also yield this CDR3. This rearrangement joins TRBV20-1 to TRBJ2-5; 7 bases align to TRBD1. The CDR3 is 11 amino acids. Looked up from germline, CDR1 is DFQATT and CDR2 is SNEGSKA (reference sequence). V trimming: 7 bases; J trimming: 1 base; junction bases outside the gene matches: 0. The CDR3 nucleotides read TGCAGTGGACAGGGCCAAGAGACCCAGTACTTC. Translated: CSGQGQETQYF.

V is TRBV6-6 and J is TRBJ2-2; the match to TRBD1 covers 8 bases. CDR1 and CDR2 from the germline V gene are MNHNY and SVGAGI (reference sequence). The V and J ends lost 5 bases and 7 bases, in that order; junction bases with no gene match: 12. The CDR3 is made up of 16 amino acids. The CDR3 sequence: CASSTTGGSSIGELFF. CDR3 in DNA: TGTGCCAGCAGTACAACAGGGGGTTCAAGTATCGGGGAGCTGTTTTTT.

The V call is TRBV13, the J call TRBJ1-2; possibly TRBD1 for D (5 bases). V lost 5 bases and J lost 4, with 14 bases in between. Looked up from germline, CDR1 is PRHDT and CDR2 is FYEKMQ (reference sequence). The CDR3 has 14 amino acids. CDR3 DNA: TGTGCCAGCAGCCCCCGGGGGGACCGCTATGGCTACACCTTC. It is translated as CASSPRGDRYGYTF. Drawing the rest from reference TRBV13 and TRBJ1-2, the complete variable domain is AAGVIQSPRHLIKEKRETATLKCYPIPRHDTVYWYQQGPGQDPQFLISFYEKMQSDKGSIPDRFSAQQFSDYHSELNMSSLELGDSALYFCASSPRGDRYGYTFGSGTRLTVV.